These T cell receptor beta chains were read from a single sample in a study of monozygotic twins with cystic fibrosis. The data were produced by immunoSEQ multiplex PCR, yet TCRdb's version contains in-frame clones alone and is incomplete. This sample has about 36,000 clones; approximately 84% occur once, and the top ten carry around 1.7%. Sequenced input: blood. All receptors derive from a girl between 2 and 10 years old with cystic fibrosis. Each CDR3 is given with its conserved first and last residue. D genes are given only for firm matches. Expanded clones get a size class; other rows say once, few or many, or leave the size out.

TRBJ1-2 | TRBV5-1 | - | - | TGCGCCAGCAGCTTCCTGGCTAACTATGGCTACACCTTC | CASSFLANYGYTF
TRBJ1-6 | TRBV27 | - | - | TGTGCCAGCAGTGGACCGAAGCATAATTCACCCCTCCACTTT | CASSGPKHNSPLHF
TRBJ1-4 | TRBV4-1 | TRBD1 | once | TGCGCCAGCAGCTTCCGGGACAGGCGGGACTCTGCAACTAATGAAAAACTGTTTTTT | CASSFRDRRDSATNEKLFF
TRBJ1-2 | TRBV6-4 | TRBD1 | - | TGTGCCAGCAGAGGGACAGGGGGCGAAAACTATGGCTACACCTTC | CASRGTGGENYGYTF
TRBJ2-7 | TRBV4-1 | TRBD2 | - | TGCGCCAGCAGCCGAAGGAGGGCGGCTAGCGGGGATTCTTACGAGCAGTACTTC | CASSRRRAASGDSYEQYF
TRBJ1-3 | TRBV5-1 | - | - | TGCGCCACCACTTTGGGTCGTGTGGACAGCTCTGGAAACACCATATATTTT | CATTLGRVDSSGNTIYF
TRBJ2-5 | TRBV6-5 | - | - | TGTGCCAGCAGTGACCCCGGGACCCAAGAGACCCAGTACTTC | CASSDPGTQETQYF
TRBJ1-1 | TRBV6-5 | - | once | TGTGCCAGCAGTTATCTGCAGGGGAACACTGAAGCTTTCTTT | CASSYLQGNTEAFF
TRBJ1-4 | TRBV15 | TRBD1 | - | TGTGCCACCAGCATGAGGACAGGGTCGGTTGAAAAACTGTTTTTT | CATSMRTGSVEKLFF
TRBJ1-4 | TRBV7-8 | TRBD1 | - | TGTGCCAGCAGCTTAATTAGGGACAGGAAAGTTCCTAGTTTTTTT | CASSLIRDRKVPSFF
TRBJ2-7 | TRBV30 | - | - | TGTGCCTGGAGTCTGGGACCCCAAACCGGGTACGAGCAGTACTTC | CAWSLGPQTGYEQYF
TRBJ2-5 | TRBV6-5 | - | - | TGTGCCAGCAGTTACCAGGGGTGGGGAGAGACCCAGTACTTC | CASSYQGWGETQYF
TRBJ1-1 | TRBV6-6 | - | - | TGTGCCAGCACCCCCGACGGGGGGAACACTGAAGCTTTCTTT | CASTPDGGNTEAFF
TRBJ1-1 | TRBV15 | - | once | TGTGCCACCAGCAGACCTAAGGGGGACGCGAACACTGAAGCTTTCTTT | CATSRPKGDANTEAFF
TRBJ2-2 | TRBV19 | - | - | TGTGCCAGTAGTAAGGAAGGAGGGTTGGGCACCGGGGAGCTGTTTTTT | CASSKEGGLGTGELFF
TRBJ2-3 | TRBV5-1 | TRBD1 | - | TGCGCCAGCAGCCGACAGGGCTCAGATACGCAGTATTTT | CASSRQGSDTQYF
TRBJ1-5 | TRBV2 | TRBD1 | - | TGTGCCAGCAGTCTGGACAGGGCCGCGAGTCAGCCCCAGCATTTT | CASSLDRAASQPQHF
TRBJ2-7 | TRBV25-1 | TRBD2 | - | TGTGCCAGCAGAGATAGCGGGGGGGCCTCCGAGCAGTACTTC | CASRDSGGASEQYF